This TCR beta chain appears in the sequencing data of a study of blood T cell repertoires in COVID-19. The overall study: Italy, Spain and the United States were the sources of the convalescent and acute COVID-19 samples. PBMCs, B-cell-depleted T cells, or T cells were the source of the cDNA or gDNA that made up the material.

Authors' analysis steps: Estimation of nucleated cell counts relied on the amplification of reference gene primers. TCRdb's copy holds only in-frame clones and misses some; the assay was immunoSEQ multiplex PCR. That table supplies the V and J calls and clone size; D and trimming were determined from the DNA. The sample lists about 130,000 clones, around nine tenths occurring once. Per germline, CDR1 MNHEY and CDR2 SVGAGI. CDR3 length: 14 amino acids. With 0 bases removed from V and 7 bases from J, the gap between germline ends came to 12 bases. This TCR was sampled from a man between 65 and 79 years old with active COVID-19. The sample comprised peripheral blood. The gene calls are TRBV6-5 and TRBJ1-2; D possibly corresponds to TRBD1 (5 bases). CDR3 protein: CASSYSGGISGYTF. The CDR3 DNA follows: TGTGCCAGCAGTTACTCGGGGGGGATCTCTGGCTACACCTTC.